What follows are 32 T cell receptor beta chains derived from one specimen sequenced in a study of vaccination and CD4 T cells after COVID-19 (dated by TCRdb to between 2021 and 2022). What these receptors recognize is not known. The protocol used for the library was PCR. The sequencer was an Illumina iSeq 100. TCR sequencing of DNA from cultured CD4+ T cells used the Oncomine TCR Beta short-read assay at the Johns Hopkins FTIC core. TCRdb took the public reads, trimmed them with fastp at Q25, ran MiXCR for clone calling and kept in-frame beta chains. Rows merge per CDR3 protein into single entries with the most common DNA and genes. For this sample the table gives 10,000 to 15,000 distinct CDR3 sequences, of which approximately 50% were detected only once. The ten largest clonotypes hold around 24% of the sample. What the treatment or condition label conveys for this sample: roughly ten-day PBMC culture with coronavirus spike peptide pools or control peptides (ViraFEST assay).

Material: CD4+ T cells from blood, cultured in vitro. Receptors originate from a human donor who had recovered from COVID-19.

This clonotype is classed as medium-sized. The rearrangement joins TRBV18 to TRBJ1-5; D remains ambiguous. Germline-derived CDR1 and CDR2 are KGHSH and LQKENI. Trimming cost V 5 bases and J 5 bases, with 13 bases left between them. The CDR3 covers 14 residues. For the CDR3, the DNA is TGTGCCAGCTCAGGACGCCCCCGGGATCAGCCCCAGCATTTT. Translation: CASSGRPRDQPQHF.

This sequence joins TRBV27 and TRBJ1-2; unclear D gene. Trimming cost V 7 bases and J 2 bases, with 17 bases left between them. The CDR3 extends over 15 amino acids. CDR1 MNHEY and CDR2 SMNVEV come from the germline V gene (reference sequence). CDR3 amino acids: CASTPWPGENYGYTF. The DNA of the CDR3 is TGTGCCAGCACCCCCTGGCCGGGTGAAAACTATGGCTACACCTTC.

The chain is built from TRBV10-2 and TRBJ1-5; 9 bases are a match to TRBD1. J gave up 10 bases and V 6 bases, and 7 bases lay outside the gene matches. The CDR3 extends over 13 amino acids. In germline, CDR1 is WSHSY, CDR2 SAAADI. Written as DNA, the CDR3 is TGCGCCAGCAGGCGCGACAGGGGGGAACCCCAGCATTTT. Residues: CASRRDRGEPQHF.

This clonotype was seen a single time. The chain uses TRBV27 and TRBJ1-1; 7 bases line up with TRBD1. The CDR3 is 17 residues long. Germline V gene lookup returns CDR1 MNHEY and CDR2 SMNVEV (reference sequence). After removal of 8 bases from V and 0 bases from J, the junction contained 15 bases not matched to a gene. The CDR3 loop reads CASSQGGAWVMNTEAFF. Here the CDR3 DNA reads TGTGCCAGCTCTCAGGGGGGGGCATGGGTAATGAACACTGAAGCTTTCTTT.

Sample share makes this clonotype medium-sized (0.01 to 0.1%). The gene calls are TRBV27 and TRBJ1-2; 8 bases match TRBD1. In germline, CDR1 is MNHEY, CDR2 SMNVEV (reference sequence). CDR3 size: 13 residues. The V gene end was trimmed by 5 bases and the J gene end by 4 bases; junction bases not matched to a gene: 3. The DNA of the CDR3 is TGTGCCAGCAGTAAGGGACAGGTCTATGGCTACACCTTC. It is translated as CASSKGQVYGYTF.

This clonotype is labeled large. J is TRBJ1-2 and V is TRBV7-2, with D possibly TRBD1 on 5 matching bases. The CDR3 is 14 residues long. In germline, CDR1 is SGHTA, CDR2 FQGNSA. Trimming pared 3 bases from V and 3 bases from J, leaving 11 bases between. CDR3 in amino acids: CASSFYRTDYGYTF. The CDR3 DNA is TGTGCCAGCAGCTTCTACAGGACGGACTATGGCTACACCTTC.

Only one count was recorded for this clonotype. The chain uses TRBV29-1 and TRBJ2-3; 8 bases line up with TRBD2. V lost 7 bases, J lost 1 base, and 4 bases stayed unmatched. The CDR3 is 13 residues long. Germline V gene lookup returns CDR1 SQVTM and CDR2 ANQGSEA. The CDR3 protein is CSAKTSGTDTQYF. The DNA of the CDR3 is TGCAGCGCCAAGACTAGCGGCACAGATACGCAGTATTTT.

The chain has TRBV27 and TRBJ2-3; no reliable D call. The CDR3 has 15 residues. CDR1 is MNHEY, CDR2 SMNVEV, per germline (reference sequence). V was trimmed by 3 bases and J by 0 bases, leaving 10 bases between them. CDR3 nucleotides: TGTGCCAGCAGTTTTGAAAGGAGTAGCACAGATACGCAGTATTTT. Its protein is CASSFERSSTDTQYF.

There are a few counts of this clonotype. The V gene is TRBV20-1, the J gene TRBJ1-5, with D tentatively TRBD1 (5 bases). The length of the CDR3 is 16 residues. The V and J ends lost 3 bases and 7 bases respectively, with 22 bases between them. CDR1 is DFQATT and CDR2 is SNEGSKA in the germline V gene (reference sequence). Here the CDR3 reads CSASPHPDKLRQPQHF. The CDR3 nucleotides read TGCAGTGCTAGCCCCCACCCGGACAAACTGCGACAGCCCCAGCATTTT.

The CDR3 bases are TGTGCCAGCAGTTCCGAGAACGTTGGCGGGGAGCTGTTTTTT. Its protein product is CASSSENVGGELFF. The V and J genes are TRBV6-5 and TRBJ2-2; no definite D call. Germline assignment: CDR1 MNHEY and CDR2 SVGAGI. The CDR3 is 14 amino acids. V was trimmed by 4 bases and J by 7 bases, leaving 13 bases between them.

This clonotype showed up just a few times. The chain employs TRBV20-1 and TRBJ2-3; 8 nucleotides align to TRBD1. The ends lost 6 bases at V and 4 bases at J; junction bases unmatched: 6. Germline V CDR1 and CDR2: DFQATT, SNEGSKA (reference sequence). This CDR3 is built from 13 residues. The CDR3: CSAPGQGADTQYF. For the CDR3, the DNA is TGCAGTGCCCCAGGACAGGGAGCAGATACGCAGTATTTT.

V usage is TRBV10-1 and J usage is TRBJ1-1, with D tentatively TRBD1 (6 bases). This CDR3 region has 15 residues. Trimming left V 0 bases short and J 2 bases short, with 10 bases between. Germline loops: CDR1 WNHNN, CDR2 SYGVQD (reference sequence). The CDR3 region has the DNA TGCGCCAGCAGTGAGTCGGGACACCGAAACACTGAAGCTTTCTTT. Its translation is CASSESGHRNTEAFF.

V and J are TRBV14 and TRBJ2-5; D remains unclear. Germline V CDR1 and CDR2: SGHDN, FVKESK. V was trimmed by 6 bases and J by 5 bases, leaving 7 bases between them. This CDR3 is built from 11 residues. The CDR3 bases are TGTGCCAGCAGTCGATTTGAGACCCAGTACTTC. Its translation: CASSRFETQYF.

The table lists this clonotype with a few counts. The rearrangement links TRBV2 to TRBJ2-1; D is possibly TRBD1 (6 bases). Trimming pared 7 bases from V and 3 bases from J, leaving 13 bases between. The CDR3 loop spans 14 amino acids. Germline V gene sequence: CDR1 SNHLY, CDR2 FYNNEI. CDR3 DNA sequence: TGTGCCAGCAAATTCGACAGGAGCTACAATGAGCAGTTCTTC. Translating gives CASKFDRSYNEQFF.

This clonotype was seen only a few times. The chain links TRBV27 to TRBJ2-4; D uncertain. Per germline, CDR1 MNHEY and CDR2 SMNVEV (reference sequence). The CDR3 loop spans 16 amino acids. The ends were cut back, 3 bases at V and 1 base at J, with 13 bases in the middle. The CDR3: CASSFKPPGAKNIQYF. CDR3 nucleotides: TGTGCCAGCAGTTTTAAGCCCCCCGGGGCCAAAAACATTCAGTACTTC.

The CDR3 coding sequence is TGTGCCAGCAGTTTCAGAAGGGGCAACGAGCAGTACTTC. Translating gives CASSFRRGNEQYF. This chain links TRBV27 with TRBJ2-7, with D tentatively TRBD1 (5 bases). This CDR3 spans 13 amino acids. Trimming pared 3 bases from V and 5 bases from J, leaving 11 bases between. The germline V gene encodes CDR1 MNHEY and CDR2 SMNVEV (reference sequence).

The CDR3 region is CASSLGRAGFEKLFF. DNA for the CDR3: TGTGCCAGCAGCTTAGGCCGGGCAGGTTTTGAAAAACTGTTTTTT. The chain uses TRBV7-6 and TRBJ1-4; D unresolved. Germline V lookup: CDR1 SGHVS, CDR2 FNYEAQ. This CDR3 comprises 15 residues. Between the trimmed V and J ends, which lost 1 base and 7 bases, there was a span of 13 bases. Full variable domain (missing parts from reference TRBV7-6 and TRBJ1-4): GAGVSQSPRYKVTKRGQDVALRCDPISGHVSLYWYRQALGQGPEFLTYFNYEAQQDKSGLPNDRFSAERPEGSISTLTIQRTEQRDSAMYRCASSLGRAGFEKLFFGSGTQLSVL.

The chain combines TRBV27 with TRBJ2-7; D is undetermined. CDR1 is MNHEY and CDR2 is SMNVEV in the germline V gene (reference sequence). This CDR3 contains 13 residues. The V and J ends lost 5 bases and 5 bases respectively, with 13 bases between them. CDR3 residues: CASSKETGHEQYF. Written as DNA, the CDR3 is TGTGCCAGCAGTAAAGAGACGGGCCACGAGCAGTACTTC.

This clonotype was found a few times. The chain joins TRBV2 to TRBJ1-6, with a weak D call TRBD1 (5 bases). CDR3 length equals 14 residues. The V and J ends lost 7 bases and 9 bases respectively, with 16 bases between them. CDR1 and CDR2 (germline): SNHLY, FYNNEI. In DNA, the CDR3 is TGTGCCAGCAATAAAGGCAGGGTGGCTTCACCCCTCCACTTT. Protein product: CASNKGRVASPLHF. Complete variable domain (other parts from reference TRBV2 and TRBJ1-6): EPEVTQTPSHQVTQMGQEVILRCVPISNHLYFYWYRQILGQKVEFLVSFYNNEISEKSEIFDDQFSVERPDGSNFTLKIRSTKLEDSAMYFCASNKGRVASPLHFGNGTRLTVT.

This chain connects TRBV6-1 to TRBJ1-6, with D possibly TRBD1 on 5 matching bases. Germline V lookup: CDR1 MNHNS, CDR2 SASEGT. The length of the CDR3 is 15 residues. V gave up 6 bases and J gave up 2 bases, with 11 bases separating them. The CDR3 DNA sequence: TGTGCCAGCAGCCCTGTGGGGGCCTATAATTCACCCCTCCACTTT. It yields the protein CASSPVGAYNSPLHF.

The chain recombines TRBV23-1 with TRBJ2-2; 9 bases are a match to TRBD1. TRBV23-1 is reported as an ORF; its role is uncertain. Trimming at V came to 0 bases and at J to 6 bases, leaving 5 bases not matched to a gene. The CDR3 totals 16 residues. The CDR3 DNA follows: TGCGCCAGCAGTCAATCCCAACAGGGGGCCTCCGGGGAGCTGTTTTTT. It specifies CASSQSQQGASGELFF.

This clonotype was seen a few times. The chain uses TRBV7-8 and TRBJ2-6, with TRBD1 as a possible D gene (5 bases). The CDR3 sequence is 17 residues long. Germline V gene data show CDR1 as SGHVS and CDR2 as FQNEAQ. Trimming took 1 base from V and 0 from J, leaving 10 bases between them. The CDR3 sequence: CASSLVGVSSGANVLTF. The CDR3, as DNA: TGTGCCAGCAGCTTAGTAGGGGTGAGCTCTGGGGCCAACGTCCTGACTTTC.

CDR3 DNA sequence: TGCAGTGCTAGAAAGTTGCTGCGCCGTCAATACTACGAGCAGTACTTC. Protein product: CSARKLLRRQYYEQYF. V gene TRBV20-1 combines with J gene TRBJ2-7; unclear D gene. The CDR3 sequence is 16 residues long. Germline V gene data show CDR1 as DFQATT and CDR2 as SNEGSKA (reference sequence). Trimming took off 2 bases at V and 3 bases at J, with 20 bases between the two ends.

This chain joins TRBV2 and TRBJ1-1, with unresolved D. Per germline, CDR1 SNHLY and CDR2 FYNNEI. V lost 6 bases, J lost 5 bases, and 19 bases lay in between. The CDR3 has 15 amino acids. The CDR3 spells CASRIHQQVNTEAFF. The CDR3 DNA is TGTGCCAGCAGGATCCACCAGCAGGTAAATACTGAAGCTTTCTTT.

This clonotype was seen a few times. The chain is built from TRBV24-1 and TRBJ2-7; TRBD1 aligns across 11 bases. This CDR3 is 15 amino acids long. Germline V CDR1 and CDR2: KGHDR, SFDVKD. The V gene end was trimmed by 5 bases and the J gene end by 2 bases; junction bases not matched to a gene: 4. The CDR3 DNA reads TGTGCCACCAGTGGTGGGACAGGGGGAACCTACGAGCAGTACTTC. As protein: CATSGGTGGTYEQYF.

The chain employs TRBV28 and TRBJ2-2, with a weak D call TRBD2 (6 bases). Per germline, CDR1 MDHEN and CDR2 SYDVKM. V lost 2 bases and J 5 bases, leaving 9 bases between the germline ends. The CDR3 has 14 amino acids. CDR3 region: CASSLDGGTGELFF. DNA for the CDR3: TGTGCCAGCAGTTTAGATGGGGGGACCGGGGAGCTGTTTTTT.

The J gene is TRBJ1-2, the V gene TRBV10-2; 9 bases match TRBD1. The CDR3 is 14 residues long. Trimming at V came to 4 bases and at J to 7 bases, leaving 7 bases not matched to a gene. The V gene's germline CDR1 is WSHSY and CDR2 SAAADI. The CDR3 region has the DNA TGCGCCAGCAGTGTTACAGGGGGCCAGTTTGGCTACACCTTC. It codes for CASSVTGGQFGYTF.

This chain joins TRBV6-1 and TRBJ1-1, with a tentative D call TRBD1 (6 bases). CDR3 length: 15 residues. Germline loops: CDR1 MNHNS, CDR2 SASEGT. The ends were cut back, 5 bases at V and 0 bases at J, with 13 bases in the middle. CDR3: CASSKPGQLNTEAFF. The CDR3 coding sequence is TGTGCCAGCAGTAAACCGGGACAACTGAACACTGAAGCTTTCTTT.

Only a few counts were recorded for this clonotype. The chain recombines TRBV28 with TRBJ1-2; D is perhaps TRBD1 (5 bases). The CDR3 sequence is 13 residues long. Germline lookup yields CDR1 MDHEN and CDR2 SYDVKM. Trimming took off 3 bases at V and 4 bases at J, with 9 bases between the two ends. The CDR3 region is CASSLSQGYGYTF. The CDR3 region has the DNA TGTGCCAGCAGTTTGAGCCAGGGCTATGGCTACACCTTC.

This clonotype has a handful of counts. The chain joins TRBV2 to TRBJ1-3; no clear D. Germline V lookup: CDR1 SNHLY, CDR2 FYNNEI. The CDR3 length is 14 residues. The V end lost 4 bases, the J end lost 2 bases, and 9 bases lay between the germline ends. The CDR3: CASSVQTTGNTIYF. The CDR3 region has the DNA TGTGCCAGCAGTGTTCAGACGACTGGAAACACCATATATTTT.

The chain recombines TRBV28 with TRBJ1-3; the D gene is possibly TRBD1 (5 bases). V was cut by 5 bases and J by 2 bases, with 13 bases left in between. This CDR3 has 15 residues. Germline CDR1 is MDHEN and CDR2 is SYDVKM. In DNA, the CDR3 is TGTGCCAGCAGTCGTGGGGGGAGAACTGGAAACACCATATATTTT. Translating it yields CASSRGGRTGNTIYF.

This clonotype came up a few times. The chain uses TRBV7-2 and TRBJ2-4; D may be TRBD1 (5 bases). Trimming took off 5 bases at V and 13 bases at J, with 12 bases between the two ends. The CDR3 runs 11 residues. Germline CDR1 SGHTA, CDR2 FQGNSA. The CDR3 DNA is TGTGCCAGCAGCCCAAGTACAGGACAGTACTTC. The encoded protein is CASSPSTGQYF.